These 14 T cell receptor beta chains came from one sample sequenced in a study of cytomegalovirus exposure and HLA in healthy donors. The study ran its PCR with 60 Vbeta and 13 Jbeta primers. Generated by immunoSEQ multiplex PCR, the TCRdb table keeps only in-frame clones and is missing some. This table has roughly 130,000 clones, roughly four fifths appearing once. The specimen sequenced was PBMCs. These receptors were obtained from a woman in her fifties or sixties in good health and CMV-seronegative.

This clone came up once. The gene calls are TRBV28 and TRBJ2-6; D gene uncertain. This CDR3 region has 15 residues. The V end was cut by 6 bases, the J end by 1 base, with 10 bases between. CDR1 is MDHEN and CDR2 is SYDVKM in the germline V gene. The CDR3 reads CASSLFRSGANVLTF. In DNA form, the CDR3 reads TGTGCCAGCAGCCTGTTTAGATCTGGGGCCAACGTCCTGACTTTC.

The chain combines TRBV7-2 with TRBJ2-3, with D hard to call. Looked up from germline, CDR1 is SGHTA and CDR2 is FQGNSA. Trimming removed 3 bases from V and 2 bases from J, with 9 bases in between. The CDR3 runs 14 residues. DNA for the CDR3: TGTGCCAGCAGCTTCTTGCCAGTCACAGATACGCAGTATTTT. Its protein product is CASSFLPVTDTQYF.

This clone was observed a handful of times. The chain carries TRBV2 and TRBJ1-4; no clear D gene. The V end was cut by 6 bases, the J end by 7 bases, with 12 bases between. This CDR3 is built from 13 residues. Per germline, CDR1 SNHLY and CDR2 FYNNEI. DNA of the CDR3: TGTGCCAGCAGCCTCCTGAGGGCTGAAAAACTGTTTTTT. The encoded protein is CASSLLRAEKLFF.

The chain has TRBV13 and TRBJ2-1, with TRBD2 matching over 7 bases. From germline, CDR1 is PRHDT and CDR2 FYEKMQ (reference sequence). CDR3 length: 17 amino acids. With 4 bases clipped from V and 0 bases from J, the junction kept 9 bases outside the gene matches. The CDR3 loop is CASSSLSGSSSYNEQFF. The CDR3 DNA is TGTGCCAGCAGCTCCCTTAGCGGGTCGAGCTCCTACAATGAGCAGTTCTTC.

For this clone: The junction departs from germline at one end; a sequencing error may be responsible. The chain couples TRBV6-1 to TRBJ2-6, with TRBD1 matching over 7 bases. Germline CDR1 and CDR2: MNHNS and SASEGT. There are 18 residues in the CDR3. CDR3 in amino acids: CASREDRVLPSGANVLTF. CDR3 in DNA: TGTGCCAGCAGAGAAGACAGGGTCCTACCCTCTGGGGCCAACGTCCTGACTTTC.

This clone was seen more than once but under ten times. The rearrangement uses TRBV7-3 and TRBJ2-1; the match to TRBD2 covers 7 bases. Germline loops: CDR1 SGHTA, CDR2 FQGTGA. Trimming at V came to 6 bases and at J to 12 bases, leaving 11 bases not matched to a gene. The CDR3 runs 13 residues. The CDR3 loop reads CASSLSSGDGQFF. The CDR3 coding sequence is TGTGCCAGCAGTCTTTCTAGCGGAGATGGGCAGTTCTTC.

This clone was seen more than once but under ten times. CDR3 loop: CASSLVGDRVFGKLFF. CDR3 sequence (DNA): TGTGCCAGCAGCCTAGTGGGGGACAGGGTGTTCGGAAAACTGTTTTTT. The chain carries TRBV11-2 and TRBJ1-4; TRBD1 agrees at 9 bases. The CDR3 consists of 16 residues. The V and J ends lost 5 bases and 10 bases, in that order; junction bases with no gene match: 14. The germline gives CDR1 SGHAT, CDR2 FQNNGV.

The CDR3 reads CASTRGTGAADTEAFF. The DNA for the CDR3 is TGTGCCAGCACCAGGGGGACAGGGGCAGCGGACACTGAAGCTTTCTTT. The rearrangement links TRBV7-9 to TRBJ1-1, with 10 bases that match TRBD1. Germline CDR1 and CDR2: SEHNR and FQNEAQ (reference sequence). This CDR3 is built from 16 residues. J lost 3 bases, V lost 7 bases, and 11 bases had no gene match.

V gene TRBV6-5 combines with J gene TRBJ2-7; 8 bases fit TRBD2. The CDR3 spans 12 residues. CDR1 and CDR2 from the germline V gene are MNHEY and SVGAGI. The V segment lost 10 bases and the J segment 4 bases; nucleotides outside the gene matches: 6. CDR3 amino acids: CATREGSYEQYF. The CDR3 bases are TGTGCCACCCGGGAGGGTAGTTACGAGCAGTACTTC.

V usage is TRBV2 and J usage is TRBJ1-5; possibly TRBD1 for D (5 bases). Germline loops: CDR1 SNHLY, CDR2 FYNNEI. CDR3 size: 14 residues. V was shortened by 4 bases and J by 6 bases, with 13 bases between the two germline ends. The CDR3 here is CASSGQGGSQPQHF. As DNA, the CDR3 is TGTGCCAGCAGTGGTCAGGGAGGGAGTCAGCCCCAGCATTTT.

This sequence joins TRBV11-3 and TRBJ1-1; the D is unclear. The germline V and J ends were trimmed by 5 bases and 10 bases, with 11 bases remaining between them. The CDR3 contains 11 residues. CDR1 is SGHNT, CDR2 YENEEA, per germline. In DNA form, the CDR3 reads TGTGCCAGCAGCCCCAGGTTGGGAGCTTTCTTT. Protein sequence: CASSPRLGAFF.

The rearrangement links TRBV27 to TRBJ2-1; 8 bases match TRBD1. CDR1 MNHEY and CDR2 SMNVEV come from the germline V gene (reference sequence). The ends lost 5 bases at V and 0 bases at J; junction bases unmatched: 3. The CDR3 is 15 amino acids. The CDR3 DNA reads as TGTGCCAGCAGTCAGGGGGCCAGCTCCTACAATGAGCAGTTCTTC. Translated: CASSQGASSYNEQFF.

This chain connects TRBV14 to TRBJ2-7; D possibly corresponds to TRBD1 (6 bases). The CDR3 is 13 residues long. With 3 bases removed from V and 7 bases from J, the gap between germline ends came to 13 bases. The germline CDR1 and CDR2 sequences are SGHDN and FVKESK. The CDR3 bases are TGTGCCAGCAGCCACAGGGGAAGCGGAGAGCAGTACTTC. This gives the protein CASSHRGSGEQYF.

Only a few counts were recorded for this clone. The chain has TRBV6-5 and TRBJ1-5; D gene uncertain. Germline assignment: CDR1 MNHEY and CDR2 SVGAGI. This CDR3 region has 12 residues. Trimming removed 10 bases at V and 2 bases at J, with 9 bases between. The DNA for the CDR3 is TGTGCCACCGGCGGTGGCAATCAGCCCCAGCATTTT. Translation gives CATGGGNQPQHF.